The following is a T cell receptor (beta chain) sequence with its context. The antigen this receptor binds is unknown. The input lacks base qualities; no much larger clone sits a single base away. Genomic DNA was isolated from the sorted cells so that the TCRbeta CDR3 region could be sequenced. TCRbeta CDR3 regions were sequenced using the immunoSEQ Assay. Entries here come from immuneACCESS through TCRdb and include only in-frame sequences with V and J called. Some clones fail to appear in such tables; in the studies checked, an unresolved V gene covers under half of the shortfall, and the cause of the remainder is unknown. The sample profile shows 65,000 to 95,000 clones; about nine tenths of them were found once. 0.5% to 0.6% of the sample rests with the top ten. The entry originates in a study of OX40 agonist ivuxolimab in advanced cancers. With respect to the entire study: Ivuxolimab was a fully human IgG2 agonistic monoclonal antibody targeting the costimulatory receptor OX40 (CD134). In the dose-escalation cohort, nearly 85% of patients were male, and the mean age was around 60 years with a range of about 20 to 80. Peripheral TCRbeta sequencing was intended to test whether TCR sequence diversity was altered and clonal T-cell expansion was caused by ivuxolimab. Intravenous ivuxolimab was administered to patients every 2 weeks at six dose levels: 0.01, 0.1, 0.3, 1.5, 3 and 10 mg/kg. The paper reports the monotherapy dose-escalation portion (N of about 52 patients) of the phase I ivuxolimab trial. Prior anti-PD-1, anti-PD-L1 or anti-CTLA-4 therapy was permitted, and checkpoint inhibitors had been received by around 40% of dose-escalation patients. Partial responses occurred in three dose-escalation patients: two with cutaneous melanoma and one with hepatocellular carcinoma. Of the roughly 54 patients in dose escalation, 19 had hepatocellular carcinoma, some 15 had melanoma, 9 had renal cell carcinoma and 9 had head and neck cancer. Study-wide conclusions, independent of this receptor: After ivuxolimab, expanded clones were on average more numerous among CD8+ T cells than among CD4+ T cells. At doses of 0.1 to 3.0 mg/kg, clonal expansion of both CD4+ and CD8+ T cells in blood was seen between baseline and week 6. The antigen specificity of the clonally expanded peripheral T cells was not determined. Low levels of normalized T-cell clonal expansion were also seen in some patients who did not respond. Partial responders in the 0.1-3.0 mg/kg groups had among the lowest normalized peripheral clonal expansion, especially among CD8+ T cells.

The trial excluded patients who had a history of autoimmune disease or were on systemic immunosuppression. Peripheral blood for TCR sequencing was collected from all dose cohorts at baseline, on cycle 4 day 1, and on cycle 7 day 1. Samples came from an open-label, multicenter, first-in-human phase I dose-escalation trial of ivuxolimab. Adults with locally advanced or metastatic head and neck squamous cell, hepatocellular, melanoma or renal cell carcinoma were enrolled in the trial. CD4+ and CD8+ T cells were sorted separately from peripheral blood before TCR sequencing. Sequences LNHDA (CDR1) and SQIVND (CDR2) are obtained from the germline V gene (reference sequence). From the cysteine up to the phenylalanine, the CDR3 has a length of 17 residues. Solely the CDR3 DNA is kept, with 51 bases framed from the first base. Clipping removes 5 bases from V and 4 bases from J, with 15 as the unmatched junction base count.

The chain joins TRBV19 to TRBJ2-5, with 8 junctional bases fitting TRBD1. The sample consisted of CD4+ or CD8+ T cells sorted from blood, taken in a trial of the OX40 agonist ivuxolimab. This receptor was identified in an adult with an advanced solid tumor such as melanoma, head and neck, liver or kidney cancer. The CDR3 is CASSSTSGTGGAETQYF. Read as DNA, the sequence is TGTGCCAGTAGTTCAACATCCGGGACAGGTGGGGCAGAGACCCAGTACTTC. With all but the CDR3 taken from the reference TRBV19 and TRBJ2-5 genes, the full variable domain is: DGGITQSPKYLFRKEGQNVTLSCEQNLNHDAMYWYRQDPGQGLRLIYYSQIVNDFQKGDIAEGYSVSREKKESFPLTVTSAQKNPTAFYLCASSSTSGTGGAETQYFGPGTRLLVL.